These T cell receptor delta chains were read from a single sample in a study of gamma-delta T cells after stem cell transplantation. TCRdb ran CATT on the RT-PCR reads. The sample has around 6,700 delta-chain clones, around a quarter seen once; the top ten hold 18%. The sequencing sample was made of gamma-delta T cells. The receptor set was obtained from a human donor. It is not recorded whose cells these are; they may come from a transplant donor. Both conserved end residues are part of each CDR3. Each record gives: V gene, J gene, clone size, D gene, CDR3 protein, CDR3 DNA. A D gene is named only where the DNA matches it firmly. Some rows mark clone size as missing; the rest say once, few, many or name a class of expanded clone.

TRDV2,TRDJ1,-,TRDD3,CACDTVDTREGKLIF,TGTGCCTGTGACACCGTGGATACGCGGGAGGGTAAACTCATCTTT
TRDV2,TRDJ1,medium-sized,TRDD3,CACDSLLGDTRWDKLIF,TGTGCCTGTGACTCCCTACTGGGGGATACGCGTTGGGATAAACTCATCTTT
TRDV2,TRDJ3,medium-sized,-,CACDTGWDSSWDTRQMFF,TGTGCCTGTGACACCGGATGGGATAGCTCCTGGGACACCCGACAGATGTTTTTC
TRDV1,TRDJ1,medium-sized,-,CALGDPTSLGIDKLIF,TGTGCTCTTGGGGACCCTACGTCCTTGGGGATCGATAAACTCATCTTT
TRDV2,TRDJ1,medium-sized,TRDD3,CACDLLGVNTDKLIF,TGTGCCTGTGACCTACTGGGGGTTAACACCGATAAACTCATCTTT
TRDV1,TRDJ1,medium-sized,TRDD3,CALGERALPTHTGGYGLGTDKLIF,TGTGCTCTTGGGGAACGAGCCCTTCCTACGCATACTGGGGGATACGGATTAGGGACCGATAAACTCATCTTT
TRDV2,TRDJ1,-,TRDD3,CACVRYGGYQTDKLIF,TGTGCCTGTGTGAGATATGGGGGATACCAAACCGATAAACTCATCTTT
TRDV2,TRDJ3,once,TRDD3,CACDTYWGTYARSWDTRQMFF,TGTGCCTGCGACACCTACTGGGGGACATATGCACGCTCCTGGGACACCCGACAGATGTTTTTC
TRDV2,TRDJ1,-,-,CACDTLGARGDKLIF,TGTGCCTGTGACACGCTGGGAGCAAGGGGCGATAAACTCATCTTT
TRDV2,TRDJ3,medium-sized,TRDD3,CACDSNWGSAGDTRQMFF,TGTGCCTGTGACTCTAACTGGGGGTCCGCGGGGGACACCCGACAGATGTTTTTC
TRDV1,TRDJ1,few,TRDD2,CALGDPFPTSLPTAEGAKLIF,TGTGCTCTTGGGGATCCTTTCCCCACCAGCCTTCCTACGGCGGAGGGGGCTAAACTCATCTTT
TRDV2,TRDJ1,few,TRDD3,CACDTWGGTGGLYTDKLIF,TGTGCCTGTGACACCTGGGGAGGGACTGGGGGGCTGTACACCGATAAACTCATCTTT
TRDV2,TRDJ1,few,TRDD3,CACGPTLLGDPTDKLIF,TGTGCCTGTGGCCCCACTTTACTGGGGGATCCCACCGATAAACTCATCTTT
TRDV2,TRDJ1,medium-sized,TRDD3,CACDTLPITGGYASTDKLIF,TGTGCCTGTGACACACTGCCCATTACTGGGGGATACGCGAGTACCGATAAACTCATCTTT
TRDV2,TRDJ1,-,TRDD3,CACDALRLGDYTDKLIF,TGTGCCTGTGACGCCCTTAGACTGGGGGATTACACCGATAAACTCATCTTT
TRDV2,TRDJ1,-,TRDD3,CACDTVNGGSSWTDKLIF,TGTGCCTGTGACACCGTTAATGGGGGATCCTCGTGGACCGATAAACTCATCTTT
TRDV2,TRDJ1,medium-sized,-,CACDTVGVYTDKLIF,TGTGCCTGTGACACCGTGGGGGTCTACACCGATAAACTCATCTTT
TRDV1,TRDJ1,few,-,CALGELFFLPVGDLGPDKLIF,TGTGCTCTTGGGGAACTCTTCTTCCTACCGGTGGGGGATCTTGGTCCCGATAAACTCATCTTT
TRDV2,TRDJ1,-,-,CACNYRGTDKLTF,TGTGCCTGTAATTACCGGGGGACCGATAAACTCACCTTT
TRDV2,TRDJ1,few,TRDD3,CACDALGALLYTDKLIF,TGTGCCTGTGACGCCCTGGGGGCCCTCTTGTACACCGATAAACTCATCTTT
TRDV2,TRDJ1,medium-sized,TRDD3,CACDTVGDMEKLIF,TGTGCCTGTGACACGGTGGGGGATATGGAGAAACTCATCTTT
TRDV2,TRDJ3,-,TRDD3,CACDNLGDTIRDTRQMFF,TGTGCCTGTGACAATTTGGGGGATACTATCCGGGACACCCGACAGATGTTTTTC
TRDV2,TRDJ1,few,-,CACDSILPGDRERRTDKLIF,TGTGCCTGTGACAGCATCCTTCCAGGGGATAGGGAAAGACGCACCGATAAACTCATCTTT
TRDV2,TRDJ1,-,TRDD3,CACDLLGLLGAQYTDKLIF,TGTGCCTGTGACCTTTTGGGGCTACTGGGGGCCCAGTACACCGATAAACTCATCTTT
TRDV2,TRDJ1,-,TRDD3,CACDPLVLGDTRTDKLIF,TGCGCCTGTGATCCCCTCGTACTGGGGGATACGCGCACCGATAAACTCATCTTT
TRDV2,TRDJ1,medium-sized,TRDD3,CACDTVNWGIRGGTPSGTDKLIF,TGTGCCTGTGACACCGTCAACTGGGGGATACGCGGGGGTACACCTTCGGGGACCGATAAACTCATCTTT
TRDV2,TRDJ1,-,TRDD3,CACDNWGFNTDKLIF,TGTGCCTGTGACAACTGGGGGTTTAACACCGATAAACTCATCTTT
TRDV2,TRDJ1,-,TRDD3,CACDTVGGGYFRVPYTDKLIF,TGTGCCTGTGACACCGTTGGTGGGGGATATTTTCGTGTGCCGTACACCGATAAACTCATCTTT
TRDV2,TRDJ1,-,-,CACDTLRTPSGDTDKLIF,TGTGCCTGTGACACTTTAAGGACCCCGAGTGGGGATACCGATAAACTCATCTTT
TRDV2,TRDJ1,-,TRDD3,CACDTVGIRRYTDKLIF,TGTGCCTGTGACACCGTGGGGATACGTAGGTACACCGATAAACTCATCTTT
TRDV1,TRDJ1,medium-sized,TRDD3,CALGERDFPPSGDLYTDKLIF,TGTGCTCTTGGGGAAAGGGATTTTCCCCCGTCGGGGGATTTGTACACCGATAAACTCATCTTT
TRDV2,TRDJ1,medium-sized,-,CACDTVGSEGSLYTDKLIF,TGTGCCTGTGACACCGTTGGGTCCGAGGGATCCCTGTACACCGATAAACTCATCTTT
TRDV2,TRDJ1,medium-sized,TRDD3,CACDTVGDKDDKLIF,TGTGCCTGTGACACCGTGGGGGATAAGGACGATAAACTCATCTTT
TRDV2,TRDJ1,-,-,CACDTLLNTDKLIF,TGTGCCTGTGACACCCTACTTAACACCGATAAACTCATCTTT
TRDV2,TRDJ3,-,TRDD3,CACDTPGDNWDTRQMFF,TGTGCCTGTGACACTCCGGGGGATAACTGGGACACCCGACAGATGTTTTTC
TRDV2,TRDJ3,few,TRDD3,CACDTVLLGATSWDTRQMFF,TGTGCCTGTGACACGGTCCTCCTGGGGGCCACCTCCTGGGACACCCGACAGATGTTTTTC
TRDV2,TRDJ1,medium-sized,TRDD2,CACDPIPTEYRYTDKLIF,TGTGCCTGTGACCCCATTCCTACGGAGTACCGATACACCGATAAACTCATCTTT